Each of the 6 T cell receptor beta chains below was sequenced from the same sample in a study of blood T cell repertoires in COVID-19. Assay used: immunoSEQ multiplex PCR; TCRdb lists only in-frame clones, some missing. Of a few hundred thousand clones in the sample, 70% to 90% are singletons; the top ten hold approximately 3%. Sequencing input: peripheral blood. The receptor set was obtained from a woman under 40 with COVID-19, enrolled during active disease.

This clone is a singleton in its sample. The genes are TRBV27 and TRBJ1-5; possibly TRBD1 for D (5 bases). The germline gives CDR1 MNHEY, CDR2 SMNVEV (reference sequence). The CDR3 runs 15 residues. Trimming stripped 6 bases from V and 2 bases from J, with 14 bases between. The DNA of the CDR3 is TGTGCCAGCAGGAGACATTCGGGGGGCAATCAGCCCCAGCATTTT. It yields the protein CASRRHSGGNQPQHF.

The V and J genes are TRBV7-2 and TRBJ2-1, with 8 bases lining up with TRBD1. Germline CDR1 reads SGHTA; CDR2 reads FQGNSA. The CDR3 runs 17 residues. Unmatched junction bases numbered 15, after V lost 5 bases and J lost 6 bases. In nucleotides, the CDR3 is TGTGCCAGCAGCGTCCTGCCGGGGCAGGGGGCGGCCAATGAGCAGTTCTTC. It translates to CASSVLPGQGAANEQFF.

This rearrangement joins TRBV19 to TRBJ2-3; 10 bases map to TRBD1. Trimming removed 10 bases from V and 6 bases from J; junction bases left unmatched: 4. CDR1 LNHDA and CDR2 SQIVND come from the germline V gene (reference sequence). The CDR3 covers 12 residues. The CDR3 protein is CATRQGADTQYF. As DNA, the CDR3 is TGTGCCACTAGACAGGGGGCGGATACGCAGTATTTT.

The rearrangement uses TRBV7-9 and TRBJ1-1; D might be TRBD1 (6 bases). Germline V gene sequence: CDR1 SEHNR, CDR2 FQNEAQ (reference sequence). V lost 5 bases and J lost 0, with 16 bases in between. The CDR3 length is 16 residues. CDR3 protein: CASSPAAGQLNTEAFF. The CDR3 bases are TGTGCCAGCAGCCCAGCCGCTGGACAGTTGAACACTGAAGCTTTCTTT. The whole variable domain, filled in from reference TRBV7-9 and TRBJ1-1, reads DTGVSQNPRHKITKRGQNVTFRCDPISEHNRLYWYRQTLGQGPEFLTYFQNEAQLEKSRLLSDRFSAERPKGSFSTLEIQRTEQGDSAMYLCASSPAAGQLNTEAFFGQGTRLTVV.

This CDR3 reads CASSLEGRKNQPQHF. The CDR3 DNA follows: TGCGCCAGCAGCTTGGAGGGGAGGAAAAATCAGCCCCAGCATTTT. This sequence joins TRBV5-1 and TRBJ1-5; possible D gene TRBD1, 5 bases. Trimming took 0 bases from V and 4 from J, leaving 11 bases between them. This CDR3 is built from 15 residues. Germline V CDR1 and CDR2: SGHRS, YFSETQ. The full variable domain, with the rest looked up from reference TRBV5-1 and TRBJ1-5, is KAGVTQTPRYLIKTRGQQVTLSCSPISGHRSVSWYQQTPGQGLQFLFEYFSETQRNKGNFPGRFSGRQFSNSRSEMNVSTLELGDSALYLCASSLEGRKNQPQHFGDGTRLSIL.

The V gene is TRBV4-3, the J gene TRBJ2-1, with TRBD2 as a possible D gene (6 bases). V was clipped by 4 bases and J by 2 bases, with 12 bases between them. This CDR3 has 15 residues. The germline V gene has CDR1 LGHNA and CDR2 YSLEER. The CDR3 coding sequence is TGCGCCAGCAGCCTAGGGACTGGTGCCTACAATGAGCAGTTCTTC. It encodes CASSLGTGAYNEQFF.